A single sample is the source of the 28 T cell receptor beta chains below, sequenced in a study of beta chain features in type 1 diabetes. Since all of the isolated RNA was reverse transcribed, expressed TCRB transcripts were what got sequenced. Clones were sequenced by immunoSEQ multiplex PCR, and TCRdb holds only the in-frame ones, with some missing. The data contain more than 150,000 clones, 10% to 15% of them singletons. Material: central memory CD4+ T cells from blood. The source of these receptors is a woman aged 18-30 years in good health.

This rearrangement joins TRBV5-6 to TRBJ1-5; D is unresolved. CDR3 size: 13 residues. V dropped 4 bases and J dropped 1 base, with 6 bases sitting between them. Germline values: CDR1 SGHDT, CDR2 YYEEEE. CDR3 nucleotide sequence: TGTGCCAGCAGCGTTGGCAGCAATCAGCCCCAGCATTTT. Residues: CASSVGSNQPQHF.

This clone was observed a handful of times. The rearrangement links TRBV5-4 to TRBJ1-2; D unresolved. Germline CDR1 and CDR2: SGHNT and YYREEE (reference sequence). V gave up 4 bases and J gave up 10 bases, with 20 bases separating them. This CDR3 is built from 14 residues. The CDR3 spells CASSQSRGSEVYTF. The DNA of the CDR3 is TGTGCCAGCAGCCAATCCCGGGGAAGTGAAGTCTACACCTTC.

The V call is TRBV27, the J call TRBJ2-3, with 8 nucleotides matching TRBD2. The CDR3 is 15 residues long. V gave up 9 bases and J gave up 5 bases; unmatched junction bases: 13. CDR1 is MNHEY and CDR2 is SMNVEV in the germline V gene (reference sequence). The CDR3 sequence: CASLRGGLVEDTQYF. CDR3 DNA: TGTGCCAGTCTCCGCGGGGGACTAGTTGAAGATACGCAGTATTTT.

A few counts support this clone. The chain carries TRBV18 and TRBJ2-7, with D perhaps matching TRBD1 (5 bases). V was clipped by 1 base and J by 5 bases, with 12 bases between them. The CDR3 loop spans 14 amino acids. Germline CDR1 KGHSH, CDR2 LQKENI. The CDR3: CASSPQGQGDEQYF. DNA for the CDR3: TGTGCCAGCTCACCACAAGGGCAGGGTGACGAGCAGTACTTC.

The table lists this clone with a few counts. This chain uses TRBV21-1 with TRBJ2-1; whether TRBD2, the table's D call, matches the DNA was not checked. TRBV21-1 is listed as a pseudogene. The CDR3 covers 17 residues. The CDR3 here is CASSKDEREKVYNEQFF. The CDR3, as DNA: TGTGCCAGCAGCAAAGACGAGCGGGAGAAGGTTTACAATGAGCAGTTCTTC.

This clone was counted between two and nine times. The V call is TRBV4-2, the J call TRBJ2-5, with D perhaps matching TRBD2 (5 bases). The germline V and J ends were trimmed by 4 bases and 0 bases, with 6 bases remaining between them. The CDR3 is 13 amino acids. Germline values: CDR1 LGHNA, CDR2 YNFKEQ. The CDR3 DNA follows: TGTGCCAGCAGCCGCGGGTACCAAGAGACCCAGTACTTC. Residues: CASSRGYQETQYF.

This clone has more than one count but fewer than ten. The chain joins TRBV14 to TRBJ2-7; possibly TRBD2 for D (6 bases). V was pared by 4 bases and J by 5 bases, with 12 bases between. Looked up from germline, CDR1 is SGHDN and CDR2 is FVKESK. The CDR3 is 13 residues long. The CDR3 region is CASSPGTLNEQYF. CDR3 bases: TGTGCCAGCAGCCCTGGGACTTTAAACGAGCAGTACTTC.

The genes are TRBV7-2 and TRBJ1-2; D gene unclear. The ends were cut back, 3 bases at V and 4 bases at J, with 15 bases in the middle. Germline V gene data show CDR1 as SGHTA and CDR2 as FQGNSA. CDR3 length: 15 residues. CDR3 sequence reads: CASSFSHTNPYGYTF. Here the CDR3 DNA reads TGTGCCAGCAGCTTTTCTCACACCAATCCCTATGGCTACACCTTC.

This clone was detected a few times. V and J are TRBV19 and TRBJ2-7, with D maybe TRBD2 (5 bases). The CDR3 loop spans 14 amino acids. V was clipped by 5 bases and J by 7 bases, with 18 bases between them. Germline V gene lookup returns CDR1 LNHDA and CDR2 SQIVND (reference sequence). The CDR3 sequence is CASSQNRVTGEQYF. CDR3 in DNA: TGTGCCAGTAGTCAGAACAGAGTAACGGGAGAGCAGTACTTC.

The chain couples TRBV5-6 to TRBJ2-5; TRBD2 matches at 10 bases. The J call could be wrong; TRBJ2-7 is a better fit for the DNA end. CDR1 SGHDT and CDR2 YYEEEE come from the germline V gene. This CDR3 has 15 amino acids. The CDR3 sequence: CASSFRPSGSYEQYF. The CDR3 DNA follows: TGTGCCAGCAGCTTTAGGCCTAGCGGGAGCTACGAGCAGTACTTC.

This clone was seen a handful of times. CDR3 nucleotide sequence: TGTGCCATCAGTGAGTACAGCGGCTCCCGAAAGAATGAGCAGTTCTTC. Translation: CAISEYSGSRKNEQFF. This chain links TRBV10-3 with TRBJ2-1, with a tentative D call TRBD2 (5 bases). CDR1 is ENHRY and CDR2 is SYGVKD in the germline V gene. The CDR3 contains 16 residues. Trimming took off 1 base at V and 7 bases at J, with 17 bases between the two ends.

As regards this clone: Other DNA variants within this sample encode the same CDR3. The gene calls are TRBV7-9 and TRBJ2-3, with 10 bases lining up with TRBD2. Losses at the gene ends were 4 bases for V and 1 base for J; bases not matched to a gene: 2. The CDR3 is 15 residues long. Per germline, CDR1 SEHNR and CDR2 FQNEAQ (reference sequence). The CDR3 sequence: CASSSGLAGTDTQYF. The CDR3 region has the DNA TGTGCCAGCAGCTCCGGACTAGCGGGCACAGATACGCAGTATTTT.

This clone was observed many times. The rearrangement uses TRBV30 and TRBJ2-7; D uncertain. The CDR3 runs to 12 residues. The ends were cut back, 0 bases at V and 4 bases at J, with 7 bases in the middle. Germline V gene lookup returns CDR1 GTSNPN and CDR2 SVGIG (reference sequence). In nucleotides, the CDR3 is TGTGCCTGGAGTGTACGGGTTTACGAGCAGTACTTC. Protein: CAWSVRVYEQYF.

In this sample, this clone turned up a few times. The chain employs TRBV9 and TRBJ2-4; TRBD2 is a possible D gene (5 bases). The CDR3 extends over 13 amino acids. Trimming removed 4 bases at V and 7 bases at J, with 12 bases between. The germline V gene has CDR1 SGDLS and CDR2 YYNGEE. The CDR3 loop reads CASSPGTKNIQYF. The CDR3 DNA reads as TGTGCCAGCAGCCCGGGAACTAAGAACATTCAGTACTTC.

The V and J genes are TRBV30 and TRBJ2-1; 11 nucleotides agree with TRBD1. The CDR3 is 17 amino acids. The V gene's germline CDR1 is GTSNPN and CDR2 SVGIG (reference sequence). Trimming removed 1 base from V and 7 bases from J; junction bases left unmatched: 12. The DNA for the CDR3 is TGTGCCTGGAGTGATCTAGTCCGGGACAGGGGGAGGAATGAGCAGTTCTTC. Its protein is CAWSDLVRDRGRNEQFF.

The chain couples TRBV14 to TRBJ2-4; D might be TRBD2 (6 bases). There are 17 residues in the CDR3. Germline V CDR1 and CDR2: SGHDN, FVKESK. Trimming took off 6 bases at V and 0 bases at J, with 18 bases between the two ends. CDR3: CASRPVPGALAKNIQYF. Here the CDR3 DNA reads TGTGCCAGCAGGCCTGTTCCGGGAGCTTTAGCCAAAAACATTCAGTACTTC.

This clone was observed a few times. The chain recombines TRBV11-2 with TRBJ2-1, with TRBD2 matching 9 bases. The CDR3 has 15 amino acids. Looked up from germline, CDR1 is SGHAT and CDR2 is FQNNGV. V dropped 5 bases and J dropped 6; count of bases not matched to a gene: 8. In nucleotides, the CDR3 is TGTGCCAGCAGCCAGAGGAGCGGGGGGAGCAATGAGCAGTTCTTC. Translation gives CASSQRSGGSNEQFF.

A few counts support this clone. J is TRBJ2-7 and V is TRBV7-2; 7 nucleotides match TRBD1. The V segment lost 3 bases and the J segment 1 base; nucleotides outside the gene matches: 3. Germline CDR1 reads SGHTA; CDR2 reads FQGNSA. The length of the CDR3 is 14 residues. The CDR3: CASSFRDRSYEQYF. The CDR3, as DNA: TGTGCCAGCAGCTTCCGGGACAGATCCTACGAGCAGTACTTC.

This clone came up many times. V and J are TRBV6-4 and TRBJ2-1; 8 bases are shared with TRBD2. The CDR3 runs 15 residues. The V segment lost 4 bases and the J segment 4 bases; nucleotides outside the gene matches: 6. CDR1 is MRHNA, CDR2 SNTAGT, per germline. The CDR3 is CASSAAGGVYNEQFF. Here the CDR3 DNA reads TGTGCCAGCAGTGCGGCGGGAGGTGTATACAATGAGCAGTTCTTC.

This clone was picked up a small number of times. V and J are TRBV5-4 and TRBJ1-1; the D gene is possibly TRBD1 (5 bases). In germline, CDR1 is SGHNT, CDR2 YYREEE (reference sequence). Deletions cut 2 bases from V and 6 bases from J, with 14 bases between. The CDR3 is made up of 14 amino acids. CDR3 residues: CASSFRSGTPEAFF. For the CDR3, the DNA is TGTGCCAGCAGCTTCCGGTCAGGGACTCCTGAAGCTTTCTTT.

The chain uses TRBV2 and TRBJ2-3, with 10 bases matching TRBD2. Germline assignment: CDR1 SNHLY and CDR2 FYNNEI. The CDR3 runs 16 residues. Trimming at V came to 5 bases and at J to 2 bases, leaving 7 bases not matched to a gene. The CDR3 DNA reads as TGTGCCAGCAGTCAACTACTAGCGGGGCTCACAGATACGCAGTATTTT. Protein product: CASSQLLAGLTDTQYF.

A few counts support this clone. V usage is TRBV28 and J usage is TRBJ2-7; TRBD1 agrees at 10 bases. V lost 8 bases, J lost 5 bases, and 9 bases stayed unmatched. Germline V lookup: CDR1 MDHEN, CDR2 SYDVKM. The CDR3 runs 14 residues. The DNA of the CDR3 is TGTGCCAGCGAGGGTAGGGACAGGGGACACGAGCAGTACTTC. This sequence encodes CASEGRDRGHEQYF.

In this sample, this clone turned up a few times. The chain joins TRBV27 to TRBJ1-5, with D tentatively TRBD1 (5 bases). The CDR3 runs 14 residues. The V end was cut by 4 bases, the J end by 7 bases, with 14 bases between. Germline loops: CDR1 MNHEY, CDR2 SMNVEV (reference sequence). The chain's CDR3 is CASSYAGGMQPQHF. CDR3 nucleotide sequence: TGTGCCAGCAGTTACGCCGGGGGTATGCAGCCCCAGCATTTT.

The rearrangement uses TRBV30 and TRBJ2-5, with 13 positions matching TRBD2. CDR3 size: 16 residues. CDR1 is GTSNPN, CDR2 SVGIG, per germline (reference sequence). Losses at the gene ends were 1 base for V and 4 bases for J; bases not matched to a gene: 6. In nucleotides, the CDR3 is TGTGCCTGGAGTGATACTAGCGGGAGGGTGGGAGAGACCCAGTACTTC. Amino acid sequence: CAWSDTSGRVGETQYF. The complete variable domain, with remaining parts taken from reference TRBV30 and TRBJ2-5, reads SQTIHQWPATLVQPVGSPLSLECTVEGTSNPNLYWYRQAAGRGLQLLFYSVGIGQISSEVPQNLSASRPQDRQFILSSKKLLLSDSGFYLCAWSDTSGRVGETQYFGPGTRLLVL.

J is TRBJ2-3 and V is TRBV7-8; possibly TRBD2 for D (5 bases). The germline CDR1 and CDR2 sequences are SGHVS and FQNEAQ. V lost 5 bases to trimming and J lost 2 bases, with 8 bases between them. The CDR3 length is 13 residues. The CDR3 DNA sequence: TGTGCCAGCAGCCGCGGGTACACAGATACGCAGTATTTT. Protein: CASSRGYTDTQYF.

This clone came up a few times. The chain has TRBV28 and TRBJ1-2; 7 nucleotides line up with TRBD1. This CDR3 region has 14 residues. Germline lookup yields CDR1 MDHEN and CDR2 SYDVKM. V was pared by 6 bases and J by 0 bases, with 4 bases of the junction left unmatched. CDR3 sequence (DNA): TGTGCCAGCAGGGCCGGGACAGCTAACTATGGCTACACCTTC. Translation: CASRAGTANYGYTF.

This chain links TRBV7-9 with TRBJ2-3, with D possibly TRBD2 on 6 matching bases. Germline lookup yields CDR1 SEHNR and CDR2 FQNEAQ (reference sequence). The CDR3 consists of 13 residues. Trimming took off 4 bases at V and 6 bases at J, with 11 bases between the two ends. CDR3 region: CASSYGSPDTQYF. CDR3 coding DNA: TGTGCCAGCAGCTACGGGAGCCCCGATACGCAGTATTTT.

This clone was seen a few times. This chain joins TRBV20-1 and TRBJ2-7; 7 bases map to TRBD2. The CDR3 is 11 amino acids. In germline, CDR1 is DFQATT, CDR2 SNEGSKA (reference sequence). The V segment lost 3 bases and the J segment 7 bases; nucleotides outside the gene matches: 3. CDR3 nucleotides: TGCAGTGCTAGTAACGGGAGGGAGCAGTACTTC. Translating it yields CSASNGREQYF.